A selection of T cell receptor beta chains follows, all from one sample in a study of spatial heterogeneity in lung cancer. TCRdb itself ran the 5' RACE reads through MiXCR, one entry per CDR3 protein. The table lists roughly 9,300 distinct CDR3 sequences, approximately 6.1% of them singletons. Source: normal lung tissue next to the tumor, taken at surgery. These receptors were collected from a male donor with early-stage non-small cell lung cancer. The CDR3 runs from the conserved cysteine through the conserved F or W. Fields, in order: V gene, D gene, clone size, J gene, CDR3 DNA, CDR3 protein. The D gene is left open where the match is weak. Not every row has a clone size; where given, it reads once, few, many or a size class.

V gene: TRBV18
D gene: -
clone size: -
J gene: TRBJ1-1
CDR3 DNA: TGTGCCAGCTCACCTATGGACAGATACACTGAAGCTTTCTTT
CDR3 protein: CASSPMDRYTEAFF

V gene: TRBV7-9
D gene: -
clone size: -
J gene: TRBJ1-4
CDR3 DNA: TGTGCCAGCAGCTCCGGAGATACGGGACGGATAAATGAAAAACTGTTTTTT
CDR3 protein: CASSSGDTGRINEKLFF

V gene: TRBV7-6
D gene: -
clone size: many
J gene: TRBJ1-4
CDR3 DNA: TGTGCCAGCAGCGCTGACAGTGAAAAACTGTTTTTT
CDR3 protein: CASSADSEKLFF

V gene: TRBV7-2
D gene: TRBD2
clone size: many
J gene: TRBJ2-1
CDR3 DNA: TGTGCCAGCAGCTTAGTCGGGGGGACTCGTTACAATGAGCAGTTCTTC
CDR3 protein: CASSLVGGTRYNEQFF

V gene: TRBV6-2/TRBV6-3
D gene: -
clone size: many
J gene: TRBJ2-7
CDR3 DNA: TGTGCCAGCAGTTACTTGACCGGGACTGGACTCGCTAACGAGCAGTACTTC
CDR3 protein: CASSYLTGTGLANEQYF

V gene: TRBV24-1
D gene: -
clone size: few
J gene: TRBJ2-7
CDR3 DNA: TGTGCCACCAGTGCTAATAGCTACGAGCAGTACTTC
CDR3 protein: CATSANSYEQYF

V gene: TRBV28
D gene: -
clone size: many
J gene: TRBJ1-3
CDR3 DNA: TGTGCCAGCAGTCCTGGAGGCTCTGGAAACACCATATATTTT
CDR3 protein: CASSPGGSGNTIYF

V gene: TRBV7-2
D gene: TRBD1
clone size: many
J gene: TRBJ2-7
CDR3 DNA: TGTGCCAGCAGCTTGGGACAGGGGGCCTACGAGCAGTACTTC
CDR3 protein: CASSLGQGAYEQYF

V gene: TRBV30
D gene: TRBD2
clone size: -
J gene: TRBJ2-7
CDR3 DNA: TGTGCCTGGGGAACGGGACTAGCCTACGAGCAGTACTTC
CDR3 protein: CAWGTGLAYEQYF

V gene: TRBV12-3/TRBV12-4
D gene: -
clone size: -
J gene: TRBJ1-5
CDR3 DNA: TGTGCCAGCAGTTTAGGGGGTGGGCACAATCAGCCCCAGCATTTT
CDR3 protein: CASSLGGGHNQPQHF

V gene: TRBV18
D gene: TRBD1
clone size: many
J gene: TRBJ2-7
CDR3 DNA: TGTGCCAGCTCACGGACCGGGACAGGGGAGGGCGAGCAGTACTTC
CDR3 protein: CASSRTGTGEGEQYF

V gene: TRBV28
D gene: TRBD1
clone size: many
J gene: TRBJ1-2
CDR3 DNA: TGTGCCAGCAGTCAGCAGGTCCCCAGGGGGTTGGGCTACACCTTC
CDR3 protein: CASSQQVPRGLGYTF

V gene: TRBV14
D gene: -
clone size: many
J gene: TRBJ2-2
CDR3 DNA: TGTGCCAGCAGCCAAAACAGGGCAAGGACCGGGGAGCTGTTTTTT
CDR3 protein: CASSQNRARTGELFF

V gene: TRBV29-1
D gene: -
clone size: -
J gene: TRBJ2-3
CDR3 DNA: TGCAGCGGAACCGGGGGCACAGATACGCAGTATTTT
CDR3 protein: CSGTGGTDTQYF

V gene: TRBV2
D gene: -
clone size: few
J gene: TRBJ2-5
CDR3 DNA: TGTGCCAGCAGTGTTTTGGGGCAGGGAGGCGAGACCCAGTACTTC
CDR3 protein: CASSVLGQGGETQYF

V gene: TRBV25-1
D gene: -
clone size: many
J gene: TRBJ1-5
CDR3 DNA: TGTGCCAGCAGTGACTCACTGGGGGAAAAGCCCCAGCATTTT
CDR3 protein: CASSDSLGEKPQHF

V gene: TRBV6-4
D gene: -
clone size: many
J gene: TRBJ1-1
CDR3 DNA: TGTGCCAGCAGTTTGACAGGGAACACTGAAGCTTTCTTT
CDR3 protein: CASSLTGNTEAFF

V gene: TRBV2
D gene: -
clone size: few
J gene: TRBJ2-5
CDR3 DNA: TGTGCCAGCAGAGACATCCAAGCAGAGACCCAGTACTTC
CDR3 protein: CASRDIQAETQYF

V gene: TRBV5-1
D gene: TRBD2
clone size: many
J gene: TRBJ2-7
CDR3 DNA: TGCGCCAGCAGCCCTGGACTAGCGGGACTCAACGAGCAGTACTTC
CDR3 protein: CASSPGLAGLNEQYF

V gene: TRBV27
D gene: -
clone size: -
J gene: TRBJ2-2
CDR3 DNA: TGTGCCAGCAAGGTCGTAGCGAACACCGGGGAGCTGTTTTTT
CDR3 protein: CASKVVANTGELFF

V gene: TRBV11-2
D gene: -
clone size: once
J gene: TRBJ2-3
CDR3 DNA: TGTGCCAGCAGCTTAGGAGGCACAGATACGCAGTATTTT
CDR3 protein: CASSLGGTDTQYF

V gene: TRBV4-3
D gene: -
clone size: many
J gene: TRBJ1-3
CDR3 DNA: TGCGCCAGCAGCCAAGATCGGCTAACCTCTGGAAACACCATATATTTT
CDR3 protein: CASSQDRLTSGNTIYF

V gene: TRBV29-1
D gene: TRBD2
clone size: many
J gene: TRBJ2-7
CDR3 DNA: TGCAGCGTTGAAGCTAGCGGGGGCGACGAGCAGTACTTC
CDR3 protein: CSVEASGGDEQYF

V gene: TRBV6-2/TRBV6-3
D gene: -
clone size: many
J gene: TRBJ1-2
CDR3 DNA: TGTGCCAGCAGTTACGTCCAGTTCTATGGCTACACCTTC
CDR3 protein: CASSYVQFYGYTF

V gene: TRBV7-6
D gene: -
clone size: many
J gene: TRBJ1-4
CDR3 DNA: TGTGCCAGCAGCTTAGACCGGAATGAAAAACTGTTTTTT
CDR3 protein: CASSLDRNEKLFF

V gene: TRBV2
D gene: TRBD2
clone size: many
J gene: TRBJ2-1
CDR3 DNA: TGTGCCAGCAGCGCGGGACTAGCGGGAAAAAATGAGCAGTTCTTC
CDR3 protein: CASSAGLAGKNEQFF

V gene: TRBV29-1
D gene: TRBD1
clone size: many
J gene: TRBJ2-6
CDR3 DNA: TGCAGCGCGGGGACAGGGAACGTCCTGACTTTC
CDR3 protein: CSAGTGNVLTF

V gene: TRBV7-9
D gene: -
clone size: -
J gene: TRBJ2-3
CDR3 DNA: TGTGCCAGCAGCTTAGAGGGACACTCCACAGATACGCAGTATTTT
CDR3 protein: CASSLEGHSTDTQYF

V gene: TRBV29-1
D gene: TRBD2
clone size: medium-sized
J gene: TRBJ2-1
CDR3 DNA: TGCAGCGTAACCCCGTCGGGAGGCCCAGTCGGATACAATGAGCAGTTCTTC
CDR3 protein: CSVTPSGGPVGYNEQFF

V gene: TRBV2
D gene: -
clone size: few
J gene: TRBJ2-5
CDR3 DNA: TGTGCCAGCACCCGTCTATGGGGATCAGGCCAAGAGACCCAGTACTTC
CDR3 protein: CASTRLWGSGQETQYF

V gene: TRBV6-2/TRBV6-3
D gene: TRBD2
clone size: medium-sized
J gene: TRBJ2-5
CDR3 DNA: TGTGCCAGCAGTTACGAGATTGGCGGGGGGGACCAAGAGACCCAGTACTTC
CDR3 protein: CASSYEIGGGDQETQYF

V gene: TRBV20-1
D gene: -
clone size: many
J gene: TRBJ2-2
CDR3 DNA: TGCAGTGCTAGCCCCGGGGCGAACACCGGGGAGCTGTTTTTT
CDR3 protein: CSASPGANTGELFF

V gene: TRBV7-6
D gene: TRBD2
clone size: many
J gene: TRBJ2-5
CDR3 DNA: TGTGCCAGCAGCCGAGGGACTAGCGGGCTGGAGACCCAGTACTTC
CDR3 protein: CASSRGTSGLETQYF

V gene: TRBV29-1
D gene: -
clone size: large
J gene: TRBJ2-5
CDR3 DNA: TGCAGCGTTGAGACAAACCAAGAGACCCAGTACTTC
CDR3 protein: CSVETNQETQYF

V gene: TRBV7-6
D gene: TRBD2
clone size: many
J gene: TRBJ2-1
CDR3 DNA: TGTGCCAGCAGCCCGGGTTTAGGGACTAGCGATATGGGCAATGAGCAGTTCTTC
CDR3 protein: CASSPGLGTSDMGNEQFF

V gene: TRBV29-1
D gene: TRBD2
clone size: -
J gene: TRBJ2-1
CDR3 DNA: TGCAGCGTTGAAAGAACGGGGGGAAATGAGCAGTTCTTC
CDR3 protein: CSVERTGGNEQFF

V gene: TRBV9
D gene: TRBD1
clone size: many
J gene: TRBJ2-3
CDR3 DNA: TGTGCCAGCAGCCCCGGGGGACAGGGCGTAGATACGCAGTATTTT
CDR3 protein: CASSPGGQGVDTQYF

V gene: TRBV7-2
D gene: TRBD2
clone size: medium-sized
J gene: TRBJ2-3
CDR3 DNA: TGTGCCAGCAGCTTAACCCGGCCTAGCGGGAGGGCCCTAATCAGCACAGATACGCAGTATTTT
CDR3 protein: CASSLTRPSGRALISTDTQYF

V gene: TRBV7-2
D gene: -
clone size: many
J gene: TRBJ1-2
CDR3 DNA: TGTGCCAGCAGCTTAGTACAGGACTATGGCTACACCTTC
CDR3 protein: CASSLVQDYGYTF

V gene: TRBV7-9
D gene: -
clone size: many
J gene: TRBJ1-3
CDR3 DNA: TGTGCCAGCAGCTCCTCGGGGGCGAGGGGAAACACCATATATTTT
CDR3 protein: CASSSSGARGNTIYF

V gene: TRBV7-3
D gene: -
clone size: many
J gene: TRBJ2-5
CDR3 DNA: TGTGCCAGCAGCTTCGGACAGCAAGAGACCCAGTACTTC
CDR3 protein: CASSFGQQETQYF

V gene: TRBV9
D gene: -
clone size: many
J gene: TRBJ2-2
CDR3 DNA: TGTGCCAGCAGCGTCCGACACGCGAACACCGGGGAGCTGTTTTTT
CDR3 protein: CASSVRHANTGELFF

V gene: TRBV25-1
D gene: -
clone size: -
J gene: TRBJ1-2
CDR3 DNA: TGTGCCAGCAGTGATAATAGCCACTCAGCCCGCTTC
CDR3 protein: CASSDNSHSARF

V gene: TRBV5-8
D gene: TRBD1
clone size: medium-sized
J gene: TRBJ1-5
CDR3 DNA: TGTGCCAGCTGCCCCGGGACAGGGGTCACTCAGCCCCAGCATTTT
CDR3 protein: CASCPGTGVTQPQHF

V gene: TRBV30
D gene: -
clone size: many
J gene: TRBJ2-2
CDR3 DNA: TGTGCCTGGAGTGTAACCGGGGCCTACACCGGGGAGCTGTTTTTT
CDR3 protein: CAWSVTGAYTGELFF

V gene: TRBV5-4
D gene: TRBD1
clone size: many
J gene: TRBJ2-1
CDR3 DNA: TGTGCCAGCAGCACCGACAGGGGCAATGAGCAGTTCTTC
CDR3 protein: CASSTDRGNEQFF

V gene: TRBV2
D gene: -
clone size: medium-sized
J gene: TRBJ1-1
CDR3 DNA: TGTGCCAGCATTTTCAGGAATTTGGCCACTGAAGCTTTCTTT
CDR3 protein: CASIFRNLATEAFF

V gene: TRBV11-2
D gene: -
clone size: few
J gene: TRBJ1-2
CDR3 DNA: TGTGCCAGCAGCTTACACGGGACGGCTGGCGCTTCTGGCTACACCTTC
CDR3 protein: CASSLHGTAGASGYTF

V gene: TRBV10-3
D gene: TRBD2
clone size: many
J gene: TRBJ2-7
CDR3 DNA: TGTGCCATCAGTAACCCTGGGACTAAGGGAACCGAGCAGTACTTC
CDR3 protein: CAISNPGTKGTEQYF

V gene: TRBV6-5
D gene: -
clone size: many
J gene: TRBJ1-6
CDR3 DNA: TGTGCCAGCAGTTACAGACAGAATTCACCCCTCCACTTT
CDR3 protein: CASSYRQNSPLHF

V gene: TRBV2
D gene: -
clone size: many
J gene: TRBJ1-1
CDR3 DNA: TGTGCCAGCAGAGGACAGCCCCCCACTGAAGCTTTCTTT
CDR3 protein: CASRGQPPTEAFF

V gene: TRBV7-2
D gene: -
clone size: many
J gene: TRBJ1-2
CDR3 DNA: TGTGCCAGCAGCTTAGACAGGGACTATGGCTACACCTTC
CDR3 protein: CASSLDRDYGYTF

V gene: TRBV7-8
D gene: TRBD1
clone size: many
J gene: TRBJ2-5
CDR3 DNA: TGTGCCAGCAGCACGGGACAGACTCCGGAGACCCAGTACTTC
CDR3 protein: CASSTGQTPETQYF

V gene: TRBV20-1
D gene: -
clone size: many
J gene: TRBJ2-7
CDR3 DNA: TGCAGTACAGGGATCTCCTACGAGCAGTACTTC
CDR3 protein: CSTGISYEQYF

V gene: TRBV7-8
D gene: TRBD1
clone size: -
J gene: TRBJ1-5
CDR3 DNA: TGTGCCAGCAGCTTCGAGGGGGCGGATCAGCCCCAGCATTTT
CDR3 protein: CASSFEGADQPQHF

V gene: TRBV24-1
D gene: -
clone size: large
J gene: TRBJ1-6
CDR3 DNA: TGTGCCACCAGTGGCAAACAGGGAGGACCCCTCCACTTT
CDR3 protein: CATSGKQGGPLHF

V gene: TRBV5-1
D gene: TRBD1
clone size: few
J gene: TRBJ2-3
CDR3 DNA: TGCGCCAGCAGCTTGGAGGGACAGGCTGCCACAGATACGCAGTATTTT
CDR3 protein: CASSLEGQAATDTQYF

V gene: TRBV20-1
D gene: TRBD1
clone size: medium-sized
J gene: TRBJ1-3
CDR3 DNA: TGCAGTGCTAGAGCCAGGGGGCTTCGGGGAAACACCATATATTTT
CDR3 protein: CSARARGLRGNTIYF

V gene: TRBV20-1
D gene: TRBD1
clone size: -
J gene: TRBJ2-7
CDR3 DNA: TGCAGTGCTAGTTCTGGGACAGGGGGCGCGGGCGAGCAGTACTTC
CDR3 protein: CSASSGTGGAGEQYF